This T cell receptor (beta chain) was captured in a study of cytomegalovirus exposure and HLA in healthy donors. Whole-study context: A later analysis reported the same platform for the 110 or so validation repertoires and the roughly 650 first-cohort repertoires.

TCRdb keeps only in-frame clones here, not all; method: immunoSEQ multiplex PCR. The sample holds about 65,000 clones, about 91% seen once. As regards this clone: Its cognate antigen is unknown.

Study conclusions and caveats: Within the approximately 120 validation repertoires, first-cohort TCR clusters tended to co-occur, according to a later analysis.

This CDR3 region has 19 residues. Germline lookup yields CDR1 SNHLY and CDR2 FYNNEI. V lost 6 bases, J lost 2 bases, and 23 bases lay in between. The sequenced material came from PBMCs. This receptor was taken from a woman aged 18-35 years in good health and CMV-seronegative. The V and J genes are TRBV2 and TRBJ1-6, with TRBD1 as a possible D gene (6 bases). The CDR3 reads CASSARGGGISPYNSPLHF. CDR3 sequence (DNA): TGTGCCAGCAGCGCCCGGGGAGGGGGGATTAGCCCCTATAATTCACCCCTCCACTTT.